A single sample gave rise to the 9 T cell receptor beta chains below, sequenced in a study of PD-L1 blockade in urothelial cancer. The repertoire was sequenced with immunoSEQ multiplex PCR; TCRdb's copy has only in-frame clones and lacks some. Of roughly 74,000 clones listed, about 85% are singletons. The sample in question was PBMCs, obtained around atezolizumab (anti-PD-L1) treatment. The receptors derive from a woman between 65 and 79 years old with urothelial cancer.

V is TRBV28 and J is TRBJ1-5; no reliable D call. The CDR3 has 14 residues. Germline loops: CDR1 MDHEN, CDR2 SYDVKM. Trimming left V 3 bases short and J 4 bases short, with 10 bases between. CDR3 region: CASSLGSLNQPQHF. CDR3 nucleotide sequence: TGTGCCAGCAGTTTGGGCAGCCTGAATCAGCCCCAGCATTTT.

The chain carries TRBV28 and TRBJ2-3, with D perhaps matching TRBD2 (6 bases). The CDR3 totals 13 residues. Germline assignment: CDR1 MDHEN and CDR2 SYDVKM. Trimming cost V 6 bases and J 4 bases, with 11 bases left between them. CDR3 region: CASRTSLADTQYF. The CDR3 DNA reads TGTGCCAGCAGAACTAGCCTTGCAGATACGCAGTATTTT.

The chain links TRBV14 to TRBJ2-1; TRBD2 matches 10 bases. The CDR3 is made up of 16 amino acids. Unmatched junction bases numbered 9, after V lost 0 bases and J lost 10 bases. CDR1 SGHDN and CDR2 FVKESK come from the germline V gene. The DNA for the CDR3 is TGTGCCAGCAGCCAAGAACCAGCGGGAGGGCTGGTCGAGCAGTTCTTC. Protein product: CASSQEPAGGLVEQFF. Together with reference TRBV14 and TRBJ2-1, the CDR3 gives the full variable domain: EAGVTQFPSHSVIEKGQTVTLRCDPISGHDNLYWYRRVMGKEIKFLLHFVKESKQDESGMPNNRFLAERTGGTYSTLKVQPAELEDSGVYFCASSQEPAGGLVEQFFGPGTRLTVL.

CDR3: CASSPLDRNTEAFF. Here the CDR3 DNA reads TGTGCCAGCAGTCCCCTGGACAGAAACACTGAAGCTTTCTTT. The gene calls are TRBV27 and TRBJ1-1; tentative D call: TRBD1 (6 bases). This CDR3 spans 14 amino acids. Germline CDR1 and CDR2: MNHEY and SMNVEV (reference sequence). V was pared by 5 bases and J by 2 bases, with 12 bases between.

The chain is built from TRBV11-2 and TRBJ2-3, with 7 bases fitting TRBD1. Looked up from germline, CDR1 is SGHAT and CDR2 is FQNNGV. The trim removed 3 bases at V and 2 bases at J, leaving 2 bases unmatched. CDR3 size: 14 residues. This CDR3 is CASSFGQATDTQYF. DNA of the CDR3: TGTGCCAGCAGCTTCGGACAGGCCACAGATACGCAGTATTTT.

The V gene is TRBV9, the J gene TRBJ2-3; TRBD1 aligns across 9 bases. With V trimmed by 3 bases and J by 5 bases, 7 bases remained unmatched. This CDR3 contains 15 residues. CDR1 is SGDLS and CDR2 is YYNGEE in the germline V gene. Here the CDR3 DNA reads TGTGCCAGCAGCGCGGGGACAGGGAGGATAGATACGCAGTATTTT. Translation: CASSAGTGRIDTQYF.

The rearrangement uses TRBV28 and TRBJ2-7; 8 positions agree with TRBD2. Germline V gives CDR1 MDHEN, CDR2 SYDVKM. The CDR3 length is 15 residues. With 6 bases clipped from V and 4 bases from J, the junction kept 11 bases outside the gene matches. The CDR3 loop is CASSHSWREAYEQYF. CDR3 DNA sequence: TGTGCCAGCAGCCACTCTTGGCGGGAGGCTTACGAGCAGTACTTC.

The chain is built from TRBV6-1 and TRBJ2-7; the D gene is possibly TRBD1 (5 bases). CDR1 and CDR2 from the germline V gene are MNHNS and SASEGT. The length of the CDR3 is 14 residues. The V end lost 2 bases, the J end lost 3 bases, and 11 bases lay between the germline ends. This CDR3 reads CASSEIGRDYEQYF. The CDR3 bases are TGTGCCAGCAGTGAAATAGGCAGGGACTACGAGCAGTACTTC.

CDR3 coding DNA: TGTGCCAGCTCACCAGGGCAGGGGCCCTACGAGCAGTACTTC. Encoded protein: CASSPGQGPYEQYF. The V gene is TRBV18, the J gene TRBJ2-7, with D tentatively TRBD1 (6 bases). From germline, CDR1 is KGHSH and CDR2 LQKENI. The CDR3 length is 14 residues. V was pared by 2 bases and J by 2 bases, with 10 bases between.